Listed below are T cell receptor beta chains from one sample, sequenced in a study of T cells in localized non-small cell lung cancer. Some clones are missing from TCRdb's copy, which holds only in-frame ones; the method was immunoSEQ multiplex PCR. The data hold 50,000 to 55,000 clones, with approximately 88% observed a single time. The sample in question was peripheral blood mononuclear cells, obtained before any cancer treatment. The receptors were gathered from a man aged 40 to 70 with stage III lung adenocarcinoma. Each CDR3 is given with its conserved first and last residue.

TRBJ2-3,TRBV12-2,CASRHIGGANTDTQYF
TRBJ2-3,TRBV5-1,CASSRQGGRDTDTQYF
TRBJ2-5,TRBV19,CASSVSPQGGAQYF
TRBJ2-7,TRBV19,CASSPTGQGGEQYF
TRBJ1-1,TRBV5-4,CASSAGRDTEAFF
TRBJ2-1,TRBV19,CASSINGRASDEQFF
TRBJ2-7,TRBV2,CASSYIQGPDEQYF
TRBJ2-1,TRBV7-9,CASSLVAAVDNEQFF
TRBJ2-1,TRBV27,CASSFPGLAVNEQFF
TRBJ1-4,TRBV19,CASSIRAGANEKLFF
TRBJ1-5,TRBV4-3,CASSQGRQGGQPQHF
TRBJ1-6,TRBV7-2,CASSLGHAYNSPLHF
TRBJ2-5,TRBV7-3,CASSLGVQGSETQYF
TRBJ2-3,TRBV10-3,CASRSTGLAGADTQYF
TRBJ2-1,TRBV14,CASSQLPQNGNEQFF
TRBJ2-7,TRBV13,CASSLDGEKGPGSPRNEQYF
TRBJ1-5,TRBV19,CASTYGTGPNQPQHF
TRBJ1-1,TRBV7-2,CASSLALGSLGTEAFF
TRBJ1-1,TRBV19,CASRAPTGTEAFF
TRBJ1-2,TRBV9,CASRDDRANYGYTF
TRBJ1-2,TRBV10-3,CAIGGQGAGYTF
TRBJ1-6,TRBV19,CASSPSRGRTALHF
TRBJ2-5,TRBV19,CASSTSREETQYF
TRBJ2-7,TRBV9,CASSVDGQGKQQYF
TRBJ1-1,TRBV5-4,CASSPPGNTEAFF
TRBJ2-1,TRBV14,CASSLAEDFYNEQFF
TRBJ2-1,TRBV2,CASSAGSSYNEQFF
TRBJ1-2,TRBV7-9,CASSLGTGLAGYTF
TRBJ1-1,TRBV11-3,CASSPTRMNTEAFF
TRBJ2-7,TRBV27,CASSLGAGSSYEQYF
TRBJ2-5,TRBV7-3,CASSFTAGSGETQYF
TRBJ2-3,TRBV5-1,CASRGTATDTQYF
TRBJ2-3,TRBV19,CASEGGASGPDTQYF
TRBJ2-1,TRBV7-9,CASRRGAGYNEQFF
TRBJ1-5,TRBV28,CASSWTGANQPQHF
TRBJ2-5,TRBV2,CASRRHEQETQYF
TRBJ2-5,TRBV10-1,CASKRPGTSEGWRETQYF
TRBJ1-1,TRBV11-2,CASSLEVNTEAFF
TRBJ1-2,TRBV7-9,CASTITGIEGYTF
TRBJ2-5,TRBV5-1,CASSLDETQYF
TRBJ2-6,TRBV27,CASKGPGANVLTF
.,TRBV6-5,CASSPGPTSYEQYF
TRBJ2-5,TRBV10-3,CASTKEGTTQETQYF
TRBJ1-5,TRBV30,CAWSPIGGDQPQHF
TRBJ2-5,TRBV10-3,CAISAQQGQVETQYF